Below are 32 T cell receptor beta chains sequenced from a single sample in a study of T-cell memory formation after mild COVID-19. TCRdb used MiXCR to reprocess the 5' RACE reads, holding one entry per CDR3 protein. The repertoire has about 58,000 distinct CDR3 sequences, about a quarter of them found once; the top ten carry roughly 45%. The sequenced material came from PBMCs or a T cell subset sorted from them (not recorded which). The receptors were sampled from a man aged 18 to 29 who had mild COVID-19 (a few samples of this study predate the infection). Cell type and time point are not known.

The CDR3 coding sequence is TGCGCCAGACAGGGACCCAAAAACATTCAGTACTTC. It translates to CARQGPKNIQYF. The rearrangement links TRBV4-3 to TRBJ2-4, with a possible D match to TRBD1 (6 bases). CDR3 length equals 12 residues. Trimming took off 9 bases at V and 2 bases at J, with 8 bases between the two ends. Germline V gene lookup returns CDR1 LGHNA and CDR2 YSLEER.

V gene TRBV5-1 combines with J gene TRBJ2-3, with no clear D. Germline V gene data show CDR1 as SGHRS and CDR2 as YFSETQ. Trimming left V 3 bases short and J 4 bases short, with 12 bases between. The CDR3 consists of 14 residues. The CDR3 bases are TGCGCCAGCAGCTCCTTTAACTACGCAGATACGCAGTATTTT. This sequence encodes CASSSFNYADTQYF.

The chain joins TRBV19 to TRBJ2-5; 7 bases fit TRBD1. The germline gives CDR1 LNHDA, CDR2 SQIVND (reference sequence). The V segment lost 5 bases and the J segment 5 bases; nucleotides outside the gene matches: 8. The CDR3 spans 14 residues. DNA of the CDR3: TGTGCCAGTAGTCCTCACAGGGGACGCGAGACCCAGTACTTC. Translated, it gives CASSPHRGRETQYF.

This clonotype appeared a few times. The V call is TRBV6-5, the J call TRBJ2-7; 10 bases fit TRBD1. V was clipped by 10 bases and J by 5 bases; unmatched bases: 11. Germline CDR1 and CDR2: MNHEY and SVGAGI. This CDR3 region has 14 residues. The CDR3 DNA sequence: TGTGCCACACGTGCCGGGACAGGGGACAACGAGCAGTACTTC. It is translated as CATRAGTGDNEQYF.

This clonotype showed up just a few times. The V and J genes are TRBV7-9 and TRBJ2-1; either TRBD1 or TRBD2 may fit D (5 bases each). From germline, CDR1 is SEHNR and CDR2 FQNEAQ (reference sequence). V dropped 0 bases and J dropped 3 bases, with 12 bases sitting between them. There are 16 residues in the CDR3. CDR3 region: CASSLARWGIYNEQFF. The CDR3 DNA is TGTGCCAGCAGCTTAGCGCGCTGGGGGATCTACAATGAGCAGTTCTTC. Full variable domain (outside the CDR3, taken from reference TRBV7-9 and TRBJ2-1): DTGVSQNPRHKITKRGQNVTFRCDPISEHNRLYWYRQTLGQGPEFLTYFQNEAQLEKSRLLSDRFSAERPKGSFSTLEIQRTEQGDSAMYLCASSLARWGIYNEQFFGPGTRLTVL.

About this clonotype itself: One junction end does not reproduce the germline sequence, and a read error may be involved. The V call is TRBV7-9, the J call TRBJ2-3; D is tentatively TRBD1 or TRBD2 (6 bases each). Germline lookup yields CDR1 SEHNR and CDR2 FQNEAQ (reference sequence). This CDR3 is built from 15 residues. The CDR3 region has the DNA TGTGCCAGCAGCTCCCGCCCGGGGGCCCCCGATACTCAGTATTTT. The encoded protein is CASSSRPGAPDTQYF.

The table lists this clonotype with a few counts. This chain joins TRBV6-4 and TRBJ2-2, with D possibly matching TRBD2 (7 bases). The CDR3 extends over 16 amino acids. V lost 3 bases, J lost 0 bases, and 11 bases lay in between. Germline assignment: CDR1 MRHNA and CDR2 SNTAGT. The CDR3 spells CASSEGGATNTGELFF. The CDR3 region has the DNA TGTGCCAGCAGTGAGGGGGGGGCTACGAACACCGGGGAGCTGTTTTTT.

This clonotype has just a few counts. This chain links TRBV30 with TRBJ2-5, with 8 bases aligning to TRBD2. CDR1 and CDR2 from the germline V gene are GTSNPN and SVGIG (reference sequence). The CDR3 totals 14 residues. J lost 0 bases, V lost 8 bases, and 8 bases had no gene match. This chain's CDR3 is CARGQRGYQETQYF. Written as DNA, the CDR3 is TGTGCCCGCGGCCAGCGGGGGTACCAAGAGACCCAGTACTTC.

The genes are TRBV4-2 and TRBJ2-2; D remains ambiguous. The length of the CDR3 is 17 residues. Germline V gene lookup returns CDR1 LGHNA and CDR2 YNFKEQ. V was shortened by 0 bases and J by 6 bases, with 17 bases between the two germline ends. CDR3 nucleotide sequence: TGTGCCAGCAGCCAAGAGGGCAGGCTTATTTGGGCCGGGGAGCTGTTTTTT. Translating it yields CASSQEGRLIWAGELFF.

This clonotype was observed a handful of times. This chain links TRBV4-1 with TRBJ1-5; perhaps TRBD1 as D (5 bases). This CDR3 is 14 amino acids long. Trimming pared 1 base from V and 4 bases from J, leaving 8 bases between. The germline gives CDR1 MGHRA, CDR2 YSYEKL. CDR3 nucleotides: TGCGCCAGCAGCCAAGGCGAGGGGAATCAGCCCCAGCATTTT. It encodes CASSQGEGNQPQHF.

In this sample, this clonotype turned up a few times. The J gene is TRBJ2-5, the V gene TRBV7-9, with 12 bases lining up with TRBD2. The CDR3 is 18 amino acids. CDR1 SEHNR and CDR2 FQNEAQ come from the germline V gene (reference sequence). The V segment lost 4 bases and the J segment 5 bases; nucleotides outside the gene matches: 14. The CDR3 is CASSSYRTSGALQETQYF. CDR3 DNA sequence: TGTGCCAGCAGCTCATACCGGACTAGCGGGGCCCTCCAGGAGACCCAGTACTTC.

The gene calls are TRBV19 and TRBJ2-1; no clear D gene. The CDR3 spans 12 residues. The germline V gene has CDR1 LNHDA and CDR2 SQIVND (reference sequence). Trimming left V 5 bases short and J 5 bases short, with 7 bases between. The CDR3, as DNA: TGTGCCAGTAGTCCCGTTAACAATGAGCAGTTCTTC. Translated: CASSPVNNEQFF.

About this clonotype: Compared with germline, one end of the junction differs, possibly owing to a read error. The rearrangement links TRBV7-7 to TRBJ2-5, with TRBD2 identical over 9 bases. This CDR3 contains 16 residues. In germline, CDR1 is SSHAT, CDR2 FNYEAQ (reference sequence). CDR3 protein: CASSAELSGGYETQYF. The CDR3 DNA follows: TGTGCTAGCAGCGCGGAATTAAGCGGGGGGTATGAGACCCAGTACTTC. Based on the CDR3 plus reference TRBV7-7 and TRBJ2-5, the full variable domain is GAGVSQSPRYKVTKRGQDVTLRCDPISSHATLYWYQQALGQGPEFLTYFNYEAQPDKSGLPSDRFSAERPEGSISTLTIQRTEQRDSAMYRCASSAELSGGYETQYFGPGTRLLVL.

The J gene is TRBJ2-5, the V gene TRBV6-1, with 9 bases fitting TRBD2. The CDR3 is 15 amino acids. V gave up 5 bases and J gave up 5 bases; unmatched junction bases: 9. CDR1 and CDR2 (germline): MNHNS, SASEGT. The CDR3 sequence: CASSWGSGGPETQYF. The DNA of the CDR3 is TGTGCCAGCAGTTGGGGGAGCGGGGGGCCGGAGACCCAGTACTTC.

The rearrangement joins TRBV29-1 to TRBJ2-7; D is ambiguous. The CDR3 contains 12 residues. With 0 bases removed from V and 7 bases from J, the gap between germline ends came to 10 bases. Germline CDR1 SQVTM, CDR2 ANQGSEA. CDR3 protein: CSVEDRQGEQYV. CDR3 DNA: TGCAGCGTTGAAGATCGACAAGGGGAGCAGTACGTC.

The V gene is TRBV5-1, the J gene TRBJ2-1; D is possibly TRBD1 (6 bases). This CDR3 is 14 amino acids long. Per germline, CDR1 SGHRS and CDR2 YFSETQ. Trimming took off 2 bases at V and 6 bases at J, with 12 bases between the two ends. In DNA form, the CDR3 reads TGCGCCAGCAGCTTAACGACAGGCCCCAATGAGCAGTTCTTC. Amino acids: CASSLTTGPNEQFF.

The V and J genes are TRBV28 and TRBJ2-5; D may correspond to TRBD1 or TRBD2 (5 bases each). The CDR3 runs 15 residues. Looked up from germline, CDR1 is MDHEN and CDR2 is SYDVKM. V was trimmed by 7 bases and J by 5 bases, leaving 20 bases between them. In DNA form, the CDR3 reads TGTGCCAGCACCCTGCCCGGGACCAGCAGGGAGACCCAGTACTTC. Its protein product is CASTLPGTSRETQYF.

This clonotype appeared many times. This chain uses TRBV4-2 with TRBJ1-5, with D possibly TRBD1 on 5 matching bases. With 3 bases removed from V and 5 bases from J, the gap between germline ends came to 14 bases. The CDR3 runs 15 residues. Germline V gene sequence: CDR1 LGHNA, CDR2 YNFKEQ. The DNA of the CDR3 is TGTGCCAGCAGCCACCTGGGGGGGGGAGATCAGCCCCAGCATTTT. Its protein is CASSHLGGGDQPQHF.

This clonotype turned up a few times. The V gene is TRBV27, the J gene TRBJ2-5; 11 bases align to TRBD2. V shed 6 bases and J 5 bases; nucleotides not matched to a gene: 14. CDR3 length: 17 residues. The germline V gene encodes CDR1 MNHEY and CDR2 SMNVEV (reference sequence). The CDR3 protein is CASRTLLAGVASETQYF. For the CDR3, the DNA is TGTGCCAGCAGAACCCTACTAGCGGGGGTTGCGTCGGAGACCCAGTACTTC.

V and J are TRBV7-2 and TRBJ2-7; tentatively, D is TRBD1 (6 bases). This CDR3 is 13 amino acids long. CDR1 is SGHTA and CDR2 is FQGNSA in the germline V gene. V was shortened by 5 bases and J by 3 bases, with 11 bases between the two germline ends. The CDR3 DNA sequence: TGTGCCAGCAGCCCTAGACAGGACTACGAGCAGTACTTC. Protein: CASSPRQDYEQYF.

V is TRBV6-6 and J is TRBJ1-1; D not certain. CDR3 length: 14 amino acids. The V end lost 0 bases, the J end lost 0 bases, and 5 bases lay between the germline ends. CDR1 and CDR2 from the germline V gene are MNHNY and SVGAGI (reference sequence). CDR3 protein: CASSYSHMNTEAFF. The CDR3 DNA reads as TGTGCCAGCAGTTACTCCCACATGAACACTGAAGCTTTCTTT.

The chain has TRBV5-4 and TRBJ1-1, with D unresolved. Looked up from germline, CDR1 is SGHNT and CDR2 is YYREEE (reference sequence). This CDR3 is built from 14 residues. V lost 0 bases to trimming and J lost 2 bases, with 8 bases between them. The chain's CDR3 is CASSLVAGNTEAFF. The CDR3 region has the DNA TGTGCCAGCAGCTTGGTGGCAGGCAACACTGAAGCTTTCTTT.

The J gene is TRBJ2-7, the V gene TRBV7-9; 7 nucleotides agree with TRBD2. There are 15 residues in the CDR3. The ends lost 0 bases at V and 2 bases at J; junction bases unmatched: 4. Germline CDR1 and CDR2: SEHNR and FQNEAQ (reference sequence). The CDR3 region has the DNA TGTGCCAGCAGCTTAGCCCACGGGGGGACCTACGAGCAGTACTTC. As protein: CASSLAHGGTYEQYF.

This chain links TRBV19 with TRBJ1-1; 8 nucleotides match TRBD1. This CDR3 has 17 amino acids. The germline CDR1 and CDR2 sequences are LNHDA and SQIVND (reference sequence). V lost 6 bases, J lost 2 bases, and 14 bases stayed unmatched. CDR3 residues: CASRETGVRGINTEAFF. CDR3 DNA sequence: TGTGCCAGTAGGGAGACAGGGGTCCGGGGAATAAACACTGAAGCTTTCTTT.

The V call is TRBV7-9, the J call TRBJ1-6; possibly TRBD1 for D (5 bases). Trimming took 1 base from V and 7 from J, leaving 14 bases between them. CDR1 is SEHNR and CDR2 is FQNEAQ in the germline V gene (reference sequence). This CDR3 has 16 amino acids. The CDR3 sequence: CASSLVKGLSNSPLHF. For the CDR3, the DNA is TGTGCCAGCAGCTTAGTAAAGGGACTTTCGAATTCACCCCTCCACTTT.

This clonotype was observed a few times. V and J are TRBV6-2 or TRBV6-3 and TRBJ2-7; possible D gene TRBD1, 5 bases. Germline CDR1 reads MNHEY; CDR2 reads SVGEGT. V was clipped by 2 bases and J by 2 bases, with 13 bases between them. The CDR3 totals 15 residues. The CDR3 sequence is CASSYSVDSPYEQYV. DNA for the CDR3: TGTGCCAGCAGTTACAGCGTCGACAGTCCCTACGAGCAGTACGTC.

This sequence joins TRBV28 and TRBJ1-1, with TRBD1 as a possible D gene (6 bases). The ends were cut back, 2 bases at V and 1 base at J, with 11 bases in the middle. There are 15 residues in the CDR3. Per the germline V gene, CDR1 is MDHEN and CDR2 is SYDVKM. The CDR3 sequence is CASSLAQGGNTEAFF. The CDR3 bases are TGTGCCAGCAGTTTAGCACAGGGTGGGAACACTGAAGCTTTCTTT. Looking up the rest from reference TRBV28 and TRBJ1-1 gives the full variable domain: DVKVTQSSRYLVKRTGEKVFLECVQDMDHENMFWYRQDPGLGLRLIYFSYDVKMKEKGDIPEGYSVSREKKERFSLILESASTNQTSMYLCASSLAQGGNTEAFFGQGTRLTVV.

This clonotype occurred many times. CDR3 residues: CASSLTSESSYEQYF. CDR3 nucleotide sequence: TGTGCCAGCAGCCTGACATCTGAGAGCTCCTACGAGCAGTACTTC. The genes are TRBV7-2 and TRBJ2-7; D remains ambiguous. The CDR3 contains 15 residues. Between the trimmed V and J ends, which lost 5 bases and 0 bases, there was a span of 14 bases. In germline, CDR1 is SGHTA, CDR2 FQGNSA. The whole variable domain, remainder taken from reference TRBV7-2 and TRBJ2-7, is GAGVSQSPSNKVTEKGKDVELRCDPISGHTALYWYRQSLGQGLEFLIYFQGNSAPDKSGLPSDRFSAERTGGSVSTLTIQRTQQEDSAVYLCASSLTSESSYEQYFGPGTRLTVT.

V usage is TRBV20-1 and J usage is TRBJ2-7; D is possibly TRBD2 (5 bases). This CDR3 contains 13 residues. The V end was cut by 5 bases, the J end by 0 bases, with 11 bases between. Germline CDR1 is DFQATT and CDR2 is SNEGSKA (reference sequence). Here the CDR3 reads CSARTVSSYEQYF. CDR3 DNA: TGCAGTGCTCGGACTGTCAGCTCCTACGAGCAGTACTTC.

This clonotype was detected a few times. V and J are TRBV4-1 and TRBJ2-7; 8 nucleotides agree with TRBD1. The germline CDR1 and CDR2 sequences are MGHRA and YSYEKL. The CDR3 is 15 residues long. Trimming took 4 bases from V and 4 from J; bases not matched to a gene: 9. CDR3 bases: TGCGCCAGCAGCCCAGGGACAGGAGATCATTACGAGCAGTACTTC. It is translated as CASSPGTGDHYEQYF.

The chain recombines TRBV5-1 with TRBJ2-4; TRBD1 aligns across 10 bases. Looked up from germline, CDR1 is SGHRS and CDR2 is YFSETQ. The trim removed 4 bases at V and 1 base at J, leaving 8 bases unmatched. The CDR3 covers 17 residues. The chain's CDR3 is CASSQPGTGEAKNIQYF. The DNA of the CDR3 is TGCGCCAGCAGCCAACCCGGGACAGGGGAGGCCAAAAACATTCAGTACTTC. Variable domain in full (rest from reference TRBV5-1 and TRBJ2-4): KAGVTQTPRYLIKTRGQQVTLSCSPISGHRSVSWYQQTPGQGLQFLFEYFSETQRNKGNFPGRFSGRQFSNSRSEMNVSTLELGDSALYLCASSQPGTGEAKNIQYFGAGTRLSVL.

The chain joins TRBV6-2 or TRBV6-3 to TRBJ2-1; weak D call: TRBD1 (7 bases). CDR3 length: 13 residues. V shed 7 bases and J shed 6 bases, with 13 bases lying between them. Germline V gene lookup returns CDR1 MNHEY and CDR2 SVGEGT. CDR3: CASTRGAVNEQFF. In DNA, the CDR3 is TGTGCCAGCACCAGGGGGGCTGTCAATGAGCAGTTCTTC.